This TCR beta chain was captured by sequencing in a study of blood T cell repertoires in COVID-19. Study-level background: Samples representing acute and convalescent COVID-19 were sourced from the United States, Italy and Spain.

Recruited during active infection, patients (from Seattle) were subsequently followed longitudinally. Methods used by the authors: Estimates of nucleated cell counts were drawn from the amplification of reference gene primers. Sequenced by immunoSEQ multiplex PCR; TCRdb stores in-frame clones only, minus some. The DNA was the basis for D and trimming; V, J and clone size are from that table. The table has under 250,000 clones, 80% to 95% seen once. The CDR3 extends over 15 amino acids. V shed 7 bases and J 5 bases; nucleotides not matched to a gene: 8. Per the germline V gene, CDR1 is MNHEY and CDR2 is SMNVEV (reference sequence).

This sequence originates from a man younger than 40 with COVID-19, enrolled during active disease. Sequenced: peripheral blood. The gene calls are TRBV27 and TRBJ1-6, with TRBD1 matching over 7 bases. This CDR3 reads CASTPLGQDNSPLHF. The CDR3 DNA reads TGTGCCAGCACCCCCTTAGGACAGGATAATTCACCCCTCCACTTT.